The 4 T cell receptor beta chains reported below all come from one sample, sequenced in a study of T cell responses to AZD1222 COVID-19 vaccine. The protocol was immunoSEQ multiplex PCR, while the TCRdb copy is restricted to in-frame clones and leaves out a portion. The sample lists 100,000 to 130,000 clones, around 90% occurring once. The specimen was peripheral blood, collected on day 0 of AZD1222 vaccination. Receptors originate from an adult in good health.

The rearrangement uses TRBV19 and TRBJ1-5, with 7 bases identical to TRBD1. The length of the CDR3 is 15 residues. V lost 7 bases to trimming and J lost 3 bases; unmatched junction nucleotides: 9. Germline V gene sequence: CDR1 LNHDA, CDR2 SQIVND (reference sequence). The CDR3 DNA is TGTGCCAGTACCACCGATGACAGGGCCAATCAGCCCCAGCATTTT. This gives the protein CASTTDDRANQPQHF.

This clone occurred once. V gene TRBV30 combines with J gene TRBJ1-6, with D tentatively TRBD1 (5 bases). CDR3 size: 17 residues. Looked up from germline, CDR1 is GTSNPN and CDR2 is SVGIG (reference sequence). The V end lost 0 bases, the J end lost 7 bases, and 19 bases lay between the germline ends. CDR3 sequence reads: CAWSVGPWDVGNSPLHF. In DNA, the CDR3 is TGTGCCTGGAGTGTAGGCCCCTGGGACGTAGGAAATTCACCCCTCCACTTT. The whole variable domain, remainder taken from reference TRBV30 and TRBJ1-6, is SQTIHQWPATLVQPVGSPLSLECTVEGTSNPNLYWYRQAAGRGLQLLFYSVGIGQISSEVPQNLSASRPQDRQFILSSKKLLLSDSGFYLCAWSVGPWDVGNSPLHFGNGTRLTVT.

The chain employs TRBV5-4 and TRBJ2-1; D is undetermined. CDR1 SGHNT and CDR2 YYREEE come from the germline V gene (reference sequence). The CDR3 has 14 residues. V lost 6 bases, J lost 7 bases, and 17 bases lay in between. The CDR3 DNA is TGTGCCAGCACCACGGCTGCGGCCTGGAATGAGCAGTTCTTC. Protein sequence: CASTTAAAWNEQFF.

In the case of this clone: The junction shows a germline mismatch at one end, possibly a read error. The CDR3 sequence: CASSPDSHNEQFF. Written as DNA, the CDR3 is TGTGCCAGCAGTCCGGACTCCCACAATGAGCAGTTCTTC. The chain uses TRBV11-2 and TRBJ2-1, with a possible D match to TRBD2 (5 bases). This CDR3 contains 13 residues. Germline CDR1 SGHAT, CDR2 FQNNGV.